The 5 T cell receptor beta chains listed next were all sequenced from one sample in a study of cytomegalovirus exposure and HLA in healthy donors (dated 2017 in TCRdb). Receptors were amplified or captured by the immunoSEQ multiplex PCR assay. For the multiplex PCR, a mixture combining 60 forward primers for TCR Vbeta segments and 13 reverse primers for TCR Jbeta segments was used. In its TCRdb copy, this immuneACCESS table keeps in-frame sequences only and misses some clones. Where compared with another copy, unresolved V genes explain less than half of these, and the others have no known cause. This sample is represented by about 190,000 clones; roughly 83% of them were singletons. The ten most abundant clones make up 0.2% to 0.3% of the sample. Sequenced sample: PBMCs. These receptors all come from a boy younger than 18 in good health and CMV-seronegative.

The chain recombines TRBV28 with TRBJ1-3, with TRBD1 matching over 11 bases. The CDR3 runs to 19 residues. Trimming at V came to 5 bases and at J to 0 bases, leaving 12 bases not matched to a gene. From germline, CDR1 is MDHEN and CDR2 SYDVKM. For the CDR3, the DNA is TGTGCCAGCAGTCTATACCGGGACAGGGGGACCCGCTCTGGAAACACCATATATTTT. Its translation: CASSLYRDRGTRSGNTIYF.

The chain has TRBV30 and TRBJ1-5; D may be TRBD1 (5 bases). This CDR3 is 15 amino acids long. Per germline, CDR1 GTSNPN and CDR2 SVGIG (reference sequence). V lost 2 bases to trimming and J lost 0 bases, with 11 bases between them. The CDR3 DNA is TGTGCCTGGAGTACTGGGGACTATAGCAATCAGCCCCAGCATTTT. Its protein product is CAWSTGDYSNQPQHF.

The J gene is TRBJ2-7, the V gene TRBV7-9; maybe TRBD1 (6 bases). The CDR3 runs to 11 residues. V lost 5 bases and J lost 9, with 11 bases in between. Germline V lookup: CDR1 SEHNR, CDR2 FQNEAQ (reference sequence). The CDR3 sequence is CASSTGLGQYF. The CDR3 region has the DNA TGTGCCAGCAGCACAGGGTTGGGGCAGTACTTC.

This CDR3 reads CASSIDRSSYNEQFF. The CDR3 DNA follows: TGTGCCAGCAGCATCGACAGAAGCTCCTACAATGAGCAGTTCTTC. The rearrangement joins TRBV2 to TRBJ2-1; D may be TRBD1 (5 bases). Looked up from germline, CDR1 is SNHLY and CDR2 is FYNNEI. This CDR3 is 15 amino acids long. The V end was cut by 6 bases, the J end by 0 bases, with 12 bases between.

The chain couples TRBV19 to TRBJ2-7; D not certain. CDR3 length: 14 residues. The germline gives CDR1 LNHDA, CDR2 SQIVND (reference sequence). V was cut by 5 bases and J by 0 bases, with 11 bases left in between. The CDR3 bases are TGTGCCAGTAGTCAGACATTCACCTCCTACGAGCAGTACTTC. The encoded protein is CASSQTFTSYEQYF.